One and the same sample provided the 28 T cell receptor beta chains below, sequenced in a study of CD8 T cells in ankylosing spondylitis. TCRdb fed the 5' RACE reads into MiXCR, producing one record per CDR3 protein. The data show 250,000 to 400,000 distinct CDR3 sequences, more than 9% seen once. The sample taken for sequencing was blood, either unsorted or a sorted T cell fraction (not recorded which). The receptors derive from a female donor with ankylosing spondylitis or in good health (not recorded which).

This clonotype showed up many times. The CDR3 here is CASSSGQGNNEKLFF. The CDR3 DNA sequence: TGCGCCAGCAGCTCGGGACAGGGCAATAATGAAAAACTGTTTTTT. V gene TRBV5-1 combines with J gene TRBJ1-4, with 9 bases aligning to TRBD1. Germline V gives CDR1 SGHRS, CDR2 YFSETQ. The CDR3 covers 15 residues. V was pared by 3 bases and J by 4 bases, with 4 bases of the junction left unmatched.

This clonotype has at least ten counts. The rearrangement links TRBV12-3 or TRBV12-4 to TRBJ1-2, with D perhaps TRBD1 (6 bases). CDR3 size: 14 residues. V gave up 3 bases and J gave up 2 bases, with 10 bases separating them. In DNA, the CDR3 is TGTGCCAGCAGTTTGGACAGCGGAAACTATGGCTACACCTTC. This sequence encodes CASSLDSGNYGYTF.

The chain links TRBV5-6 to TRBJ1-6, with TRBD1 identical over 9 bases. V shed 4 bases and J 7 bases; nucleotides not matched to a gene: 6. The CDR3 covers 15 residues. Germline V gene sequence: CDR1 SGHDT, CDR2 YYEEEE. The DNA of the CDR3 is TGTGCCAGCAGCCCAGGGGACAGGGACAATTCACCCCTCCACTTT. It encodes CASSPGDRDNSPLHF. Complete variable domain (other parts from reference TRBV5-6 and TRBJ1-6): DAGVTQSPTHLIKTRGQQVTLRCSPKSGHDTVSWYQQALGQGPQFIFQYYEEEERQRGNFPDRFSGHQFPNYSSELNVNALLLGDSALYLCASSPGDRDNSPLHFGNGTRLTVT.

The table lists this clonotype with many counts. The V call is TRBV5-5, the J call TRBJ2-3, with unresolved D. The CDR3 extends over 15 amino acids. The ends were cut back, 3 bases at V and 3 bases at J, with 14 bases in the middle. In germline, CDR1 is SGHKS, CDR2 YYEKEE (reference sequence). The CDR3 loop reads CASSSAPQRTDTQYF. The CDR3 bases are TGTGCCAGCAGCTCCGCTCCCCAAAGAACAGATACGCAGTATTTT.

This clonotype has a count of ten or more. This rearrangement joins TRBV25-1 to TRBJ2-6; 9 nucleotides match TRBD1. The ends lost 5 bases at V and 1 base at J; junction bases unmatched: 6. Germline assignment: CDR1 MGHDK and CDR2 SYGVNS. This CDR3 has 17 residues. The CDR3 sequence: CASSLRDRESGANVLTF. CDR3 nucleotides: TGTGCCAGCAGTCTCCGGGACAGGGAGTCTGGGGCCAACGTCCTGACTTTC.

The genes are TRBV20-1 and TRBJ2-1; TRBD2 matches 8 bases. The junction had 11 bases not matched to a gene; V was cut back by 5 bases and J by 5 bases. Germline V CDR1 and CDR2: DFQATT, SNEGSKA (reference sequence). CDR3 size: 15 residues. CDR3 protein: CSAAYGGGGNNEQFF. The CDR3 DNA sequence: TGCAGTGCTGCCTATGGGGGCGGGGGGAACAATGAGCAGTTCTTC.

The table lists this clonotype with many counts. The CDR3 loop reads CASSLEGGQWQETQYF. CDR3 nucleotides: TGTGCCAGCAGTTTAGAGGGGGGGCAATGGCAAGAGACCCAGTACTTC. This sequence joins TRBV12-3 or TRBV12-4 and TRBJ2-5; the D gene is possibly TRBD2 (7 bases). V was clipped by 1 base and J by 2 bases, with 14 bases between them. CDR3 length equals 16 residues.

Only one count was recorded for this clonotype. A single base separates this from a much larger clone, so it may be a read error. The chain combines TRBV4-1 with TRBJ2-3; TRBD1 matches at 11 bases. The length of the CDR3 is 17 residues. Trimming cost V 0 bases and J 5 bases; bases outside gene matches: 7. Germline values: CDR1 MGHRA, CDR2 YSYEKL. The chain's CDR3 is CASSQEDRGRDRDTQYF. CDR3 nucleotides: TGCGCCAGCAGCCAAGAGGACAGGGGGCGCGATCGAGATACGCAGTATTTT.

About this clonotype: A much larger clone is a single base away; this may be a read error. The chain uses TRBV4-3 and TRBJ2-7; the D gene is possibly TRBD2 (6 bases). The CDR3 runs to 13 residues. Germline CDR1 and CDR2: LGHNA and YSLEER. The CDR3 nucleotides read TGCGCCGGCAGCCAAGTCGGGAGTACCGAGCAGTACTTC. This translates into CAGSQVGSTEQYF.

This clonotype came up many times. This sequence joins TRBV28 and TRBJ2-7, with D perhaps matching TRBD1 or TRBD2 (5 bases each). Trimming took off 5 bases at V and 2 bases at J, with 16 bases between the two ends. CDR1 is MDHEN and CDR2 is SYDVKM in the germline V gene. The CDR3 has 15 amino acids. The CDR3 loop reads CASSRDHTQAYEQYF. The CDR3 DNA is TGTGCCAGCAGTCGGGACCACACACAAGCCTACGAGCAGTACTTC.

This clonotype was observed many times. This chain uses TRBV20-1 with TRBJ1-2; D is unclear. Germline CDR1 DFQATT, CDR2 SNEGSKA (reference sequence). CDR3 length: 14 amino acids. CDR3 nucleotide sequence: TGCAGAGCCCCTGGCCGGGCAGCTAGGGAAGGCTACACCTTC. It translates to CRAPGRAAREGYTF.

This clonotype was counted many times. J is TRBJ2-3 and V is TRBV5-1, with D hard to call. This CDR3 has 15 amino acids. V was shortened by 0 bases and J by 6 bases, with 14 bases between the two germline ends. CDR1 SGHRS and CDR2 YFSETQ come from the germline V gene. CDR3 bases: TGCGCCAGCAGCTTGGACGGATCTTATTCGGATACGCAGTATTTT. Its translation is CASSLDGSYSDTQYF. The full variable domain, its missing parts supplied by reference TRBV5-1 and TRBJ2-3, is KAGVTQTPRYLIKTRGQQVTLSCSPISGHRSVSWYQQTPGQGLQFLFEYFSETQRNKGNFPGRFSGRQFSNSRSEMNVSTLELGDSALYLCASSLDGSYSDTQYFGPGTRLTVL.

Ten or more counts support this clonotype. V usage is TRBV27 and J usage is TRBJ2-4, with D uncertain. The CDR3 consists of 13 residues. The ends were cut back, 3 bases at V and 5 bases at J, with 8 bases in the middle. Germline CDR1 MNHEY, CDR2 SMNVEV (reference sequence). The CDR3 bases are TGTGCCAGCAGTTTGGACCATCAAAACATTCAGTACTTC. It encodes CASSLDHQNIQYF.

This chain connects TRBV5-1 to TRBJ2-1, with 8 bases that match TRBD1. The J segment lost 4 bases and the V segment lost 4 bases, leaving 7 bases of the junction unmatched. This CDR3 region has 15 residues. CDR1 and CDR2 from the germline V gene are SGHRS and YFSETQ. DNA of the CDR3: TGCGCCAGCAGCCCATCCGGGACAGGTTACAATGAGCAGTTCTTC. Translation: CASSPSGTGYNEQFF.

This chain joins TRBV5-1 and TRBJ2-1; D is uncertain. The germline CDR1 and CDR2 sequences are SGHRS and YFSETQ. The CDR3 is 15 residues long. The V end was cut by 4 bases, the J end by 5 bases, with 16 bases between. As DNA, the CDR3 is TGCGCCAGCAGCGTCGTGCTTAAAGTCGACAATGAGCAGTTCTTC. Translating gives CASSVVLKVDNEQFF.

With regard to this clonotype: Just one base apart from a much larger clone, this may be a read error. The CDR3 coding sequence is TGCGCCAGCAGCTTGGCGGGGGGCTCGAACACCGGGGAGCCGTTTTTT. It is translated as CASSLAGGSNTGEPFF. The rearrangement joins TRBV5-1 to TRBJ2-2; D might be TRBD2 (7 bases). CDR1 is SGHRS and CDR2 is YFSETQ in the germline V gene. CDR3 length: 16 amino acids.

As regards this clonotype: This sequence may be a read error, since a much larger clone differs from it by one base. V is TRBV15 and J is TRBJ2-1; 8 bases match TRBD2. CDR1 and CDR2 from the germline V gene are LNHNV and YYDKDF (reference sequence). The CDR3 loop spans 16 amino acids. In DNA form, the CDR3 reads TGTGCCACCAGCAGAGGAAAGCGGGGGACCTACAATGAGCGGTTCTTC. Its translation is CATSRGKRGTYNERFF.

There are many counts of this clonotype. The chain recombines TRBV5-1 with TRBJ2-7, with 13 bases lining up with TRBD2. The CDR3 contains 15 residues. Germline V lookup: CDR1 SGHRS, CDR2 YFSETQ. The V gene end was trimmed by 5 bases and the J gene end by 7 bases; junction bases not matched to a gene: 9. The CDR3, as DNA: TGCGCCAGCAGTTCGGGACTAGCGGGATCAGATGAGCAGTACTTC. This translates into CASSSGLAGSDEQYF.

The chain is built from TRBV4-1 and TRBJ1-1, with 8 nucleotides matching TRBD1. J gave up 3 bases and V 4 bases, and 7 bases lay outside the gene matches. Germline-derived CDR1 and CDR2 are MGHRA and YSYEKL. This CDR3 is built from 15 residues. The CDR3 DNA reads as TGCGCCAGCAGCCGACGGACAGGGTGGGACACTGAAGCTTTCTTT. Its translation is CASSRRTGWDTEAFF.

This clonotype appeared a few times. V gene TRBV9 combines with J gene TRBJ2-2; D could derive from TRBD1 or TRBD2 (5 bases each). This CDR3 has 14 residues. Germline-derived CDR1 and CDR2 are SGDLS and YYNGEE. The germline V and J ends were trimmed by 2 bases and 7 bases, with 12 bases remaining between them. The CDR3, as DNA: TGTGCCAGCAGCGTCAGCGGAAGGGGCGGGGAGCTGTTTTTT. This sequence encodes CASSVSGRGGELFF.

This clonotype was seen repeatedly, ten times or more. This chain joins TRBV29-1 and TRBJ2-7; 11 nucleotides line up with TRBD2. The V gene end was trimmed by 6 bases and the J gene end by 2 bases; junction bases not matched to a gene: 6. Germline values: CDR1 SQVTM, CDR2 ANQGSEA. This CDR3 region has 14 residues. The CDR3: CSVGGLAGPYEQYF. Here the CDR3 DNA reads TGCAGCGTGGGAGGACTAGCGGGTCCCTACGAGCAGTACTTC.

This clonotype occurred many times. The V gene is TRBV5-1, the J gene TRBJ2-5; the D gene is possibly TRBD2 (5 bases). The V end lost 1 base, the J end lost 5 bases, and 12 bases lay between the germline ends. This CDR3 contains 14 residues. Looked up from germline, CDR1 is SGHRS and CDR2 is YFSETQ. Here the CDR3 reads CASSLNWGAETQYF. The CDR3, as DNA: TGCGCCAGCAGCTTGAACTGGGGAGCGGAGACCCAGTACTTC. The full variable domain, its missing parts supplied by reference TRBV5-1 and TRBJ2-5, is KAGVTQTPRYLIKTRGQQVTLSCSPISGHRSVSWYQQTPGQGLQFLFEYFSETQRNKGNFPGRFSGRQFSNSRSEMNVSTLELGDSALYLCASSLNWGAETQYFGPGTRLLVL.

Note on this clonotype: Since a much larger clone is just one base distant, this may be a read error. The genes are TRBV7-2 and TRBJ2-1; D is ambiguous. The V gene's germline CDR1 is SGHTA and CDR2 FQGNSA. CDR3 length: 15 residues. The CDR3 sequence is CASSALLGYDNELFF. CDR3 DNA sequence: TGTGCCAGCAGCGCACTTCTGGGATACGACAATGAGCTGTTCTTC. The variable domain in full, with the rest retrieved from reference TRBV7-2 and TRBJ2-1, is GAGVSQSPSNKVTEKGKDVELRCDPISGHTALYWYRQSLGQGLEFLIYFQGNSAPDKSGLPSDRFSAERTGGSVSTLTIQRTQQEDSAVYLCASSALLGYDNELFFGPGTRLTVL.

This chain joins TRBV10-3 and TRBJ2-2; 8 nucleotides match TRBD2. CDR1 and CDR2 from the germline V gene are ENHRY and SYGVKD. The CDR3 consists of 15 residues. V shed 2 bases, J shed 5 bases, and the junction held 4 bases outside the gene matches. As DNA, the CDR3 is TGTGCCATCAGTGAGAAGCGGGAGTTTACCGGGGAGCTGTTTTTT. Protein product: CAISEKREFTGELFF.

The chain has TRBV27 and TRBJ2-7; D ambiguous. V gave up 5 bases and J gave up 6 bases, with 17 bases separating them. CDR3 length: 14 residues. Germline CDR1 MNHEY, CDR2 SMNVEV (reference sequence). The CDR3 nucleotides are TGTGCCAGCAGTCCAAATTTTGGGCAATCCGAGCAGTACTTC. It encodes CASSPNFGQSEQYF.

This clonotype was observed many times. The chain carries TRBV20-1 and TRBJ2-7, with 12 bases lining up with TRBD2. CDR3 length: 13 amino acids. Germline assignment: CDR1 DFQATT and CDR2 SNEGSKA (reference sequence). Trimming cost V 0 bases and J 12 bases; bases outside gene matches: 6. The DNA of the CDR3 is TGCAGTGCTAGAGATAGGACTAGCGGGATGGGGTACTTC. Protein sequence: CSARDRTSGMGYF.

The table lists this clonotype with many counts. V usage is TRBV21-1 and J usage is TRBJ2-2. TRBV21-1 is assigned pseudogene status. The CDR3 is 11 amino acids. The CDR3: CARSCTGELFF. DNA for the CDR3: TGTGCCCGGTCGTGCACCGGGGAGCTGTTTTTT.

A remark on this clonotype: A much larger clone sits a single nucleotide away, making a read error possible. The chain combines TRBV20-1 with TRBJ2-1, with TRBD2 matching 12 bases. There are 13 residues in the CDR3. CDR1 and CDR2 from the germline V gene are DFQATT and SNEGSKA (reference sequence). J was trimmed by 8 bases and V by 6 bases; bases with no gene match: 5. CDR3 loop: CSATSGRAYEQFF. The CDR3 nucleotides are TGCAGTGCGACTAGCGGGAGAGCCTATGAGCAGTTCTTC.